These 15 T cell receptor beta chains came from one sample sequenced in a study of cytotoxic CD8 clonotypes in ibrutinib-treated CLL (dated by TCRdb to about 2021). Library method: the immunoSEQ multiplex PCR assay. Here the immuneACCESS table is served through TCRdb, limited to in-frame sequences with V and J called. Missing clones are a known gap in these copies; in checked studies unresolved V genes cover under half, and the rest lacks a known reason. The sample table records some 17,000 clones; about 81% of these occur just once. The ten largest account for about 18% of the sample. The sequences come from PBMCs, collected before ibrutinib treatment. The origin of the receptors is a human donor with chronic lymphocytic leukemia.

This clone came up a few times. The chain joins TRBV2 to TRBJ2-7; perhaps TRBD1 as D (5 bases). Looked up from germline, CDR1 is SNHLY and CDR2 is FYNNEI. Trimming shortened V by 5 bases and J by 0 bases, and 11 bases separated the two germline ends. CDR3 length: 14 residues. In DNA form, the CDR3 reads TGTGCCAGCAGTACCCCGACAGCCTCCTACGAGCAGTACTTC. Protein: CASSTPTASYEQYF.

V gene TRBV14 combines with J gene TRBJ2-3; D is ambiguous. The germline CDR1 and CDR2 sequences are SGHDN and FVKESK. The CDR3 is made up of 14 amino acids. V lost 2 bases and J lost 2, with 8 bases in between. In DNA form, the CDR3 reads TGTGCCAGCAGCCAATCACTAACCACAGATACGCAGTATTTT. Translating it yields CASSQSLTTDTQYF. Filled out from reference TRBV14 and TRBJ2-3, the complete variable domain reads EAGVTQFPSHSVIEKGQTVTLRCDPISGHDNLYWYRRVMGKEIKFLLHFVKESKQDESGMPNNRFLAERTGGTYSTLKVQPAELEDSGVYFCASSQSLTTDTQYFGPGTRLTVL.

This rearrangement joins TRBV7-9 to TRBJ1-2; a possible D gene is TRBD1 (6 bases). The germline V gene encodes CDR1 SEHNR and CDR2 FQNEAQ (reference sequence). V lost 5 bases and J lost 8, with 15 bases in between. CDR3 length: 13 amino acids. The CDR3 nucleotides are TGTGCCAGCAGCCCAGTGACAGGAGGAGGCTACACCTTC. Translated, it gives CASSPVTGGGYTF.

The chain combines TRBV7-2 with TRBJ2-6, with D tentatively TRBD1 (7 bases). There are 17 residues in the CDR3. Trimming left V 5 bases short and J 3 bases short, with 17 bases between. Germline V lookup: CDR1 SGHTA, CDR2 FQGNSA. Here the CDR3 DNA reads TGTGCCAGCAGCCCTCGAGGAGGGGGCTTTGGGGCCAACGTCCTGACTTTC. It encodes CASSPRGGGFGANVLTF.

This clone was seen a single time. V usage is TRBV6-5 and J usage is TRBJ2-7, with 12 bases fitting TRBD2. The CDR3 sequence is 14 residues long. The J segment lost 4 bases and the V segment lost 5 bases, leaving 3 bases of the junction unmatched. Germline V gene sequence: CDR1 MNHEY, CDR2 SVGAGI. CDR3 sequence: CASSRLAGEYEQYF. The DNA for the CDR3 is TGTGCCAGCAGTCGACTAGCGGGAGAGTACGAGCAGTACTTC.

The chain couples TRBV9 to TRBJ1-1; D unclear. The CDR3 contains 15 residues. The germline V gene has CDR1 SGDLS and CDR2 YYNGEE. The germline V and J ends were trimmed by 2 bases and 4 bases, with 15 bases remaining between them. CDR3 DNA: TGTGCCAGCAGCGTTACTGGGCTGGATGGCACTGAAGCTTTCTTT. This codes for CASSVTGLDGTEAFF.

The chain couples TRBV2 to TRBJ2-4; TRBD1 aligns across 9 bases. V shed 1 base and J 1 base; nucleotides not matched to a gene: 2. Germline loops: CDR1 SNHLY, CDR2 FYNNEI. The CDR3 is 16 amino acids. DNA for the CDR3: TGTGCCAGCAGTGAAGGGGACAGGGTGGCCAAAAACATTCAGTACTTC. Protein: CASSEGDRVAKNIQYF.

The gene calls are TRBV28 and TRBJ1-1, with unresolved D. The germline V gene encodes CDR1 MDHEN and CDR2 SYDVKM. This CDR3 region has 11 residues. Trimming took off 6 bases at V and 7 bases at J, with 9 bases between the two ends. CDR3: CASRVESEAFF. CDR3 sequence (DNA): TGTGCCAGCAGAGTGGAGAGTGAAGCTTTCTTT.

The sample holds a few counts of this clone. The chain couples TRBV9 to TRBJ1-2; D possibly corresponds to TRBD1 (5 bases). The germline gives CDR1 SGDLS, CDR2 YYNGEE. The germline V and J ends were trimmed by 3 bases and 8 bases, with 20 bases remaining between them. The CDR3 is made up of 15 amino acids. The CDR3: CASSGSPSGEGGYTF. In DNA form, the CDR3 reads TGTGCCAGCAGCGGAAGCCCCTCGGGCGAGGGGGGCTACACCTTC.

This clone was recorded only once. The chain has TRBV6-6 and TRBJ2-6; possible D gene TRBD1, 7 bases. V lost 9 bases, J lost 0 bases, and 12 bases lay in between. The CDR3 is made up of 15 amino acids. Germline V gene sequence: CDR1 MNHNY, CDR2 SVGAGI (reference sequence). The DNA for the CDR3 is TGTGCCAGTTCAGGGGGGAGCTCTGGGGCCAACGTCCTGACTTTC. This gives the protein CASSGGSSGANVLTF.

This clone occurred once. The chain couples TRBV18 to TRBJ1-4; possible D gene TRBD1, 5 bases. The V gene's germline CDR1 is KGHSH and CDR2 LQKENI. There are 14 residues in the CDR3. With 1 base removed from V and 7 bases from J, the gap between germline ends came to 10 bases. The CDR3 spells CASSPRAGIEKLFF. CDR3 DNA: TGTGCCAGCTCACCACGGGCAGGGATTGAAAAACTGTTTTTT.

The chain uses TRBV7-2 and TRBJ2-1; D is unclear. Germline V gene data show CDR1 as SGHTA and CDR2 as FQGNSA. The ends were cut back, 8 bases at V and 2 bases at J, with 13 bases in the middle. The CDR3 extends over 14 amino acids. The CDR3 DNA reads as TGTGCCAGCGGTCCCCTAGTTACCTACAATGAGCAGTTCTTC. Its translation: CASGPLVTYNEQFF.

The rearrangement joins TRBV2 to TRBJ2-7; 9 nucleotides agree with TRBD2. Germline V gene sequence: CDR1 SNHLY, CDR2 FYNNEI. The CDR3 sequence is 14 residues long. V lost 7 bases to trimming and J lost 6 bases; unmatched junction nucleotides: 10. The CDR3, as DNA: TGTGCCAGCAAGGGGGATAGCGGGAGCGGCGAGCAGTACTTC. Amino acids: CASKGDSGSGEQYF.

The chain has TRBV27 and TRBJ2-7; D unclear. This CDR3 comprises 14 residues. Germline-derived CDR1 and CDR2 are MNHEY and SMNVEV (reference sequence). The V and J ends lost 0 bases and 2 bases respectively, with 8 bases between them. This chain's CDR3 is CASSLSGPPYEQYF. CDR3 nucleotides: TGTGCCAGCAGTTTATCCGGTCCGCCCTACGAGCAGTACTTC.

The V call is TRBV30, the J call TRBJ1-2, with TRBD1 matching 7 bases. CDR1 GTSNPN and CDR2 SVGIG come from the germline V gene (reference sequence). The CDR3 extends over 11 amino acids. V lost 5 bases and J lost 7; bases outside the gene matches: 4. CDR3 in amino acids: CAWDGTAGYTF. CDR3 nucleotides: TGTGCCTGGGACGGGACAGCTGGCTACACCTTC.